This entry concerns a single T cell receptor (beta chain). Antigen specificity is unknown. TCRdb's table, derived via immunoSEQ multiplex PCR, lists solely in-frame clones and lacks some. The sample contains over 120,000 clones, 92% of which appear only once. These data come from a study of T cell responses to AZD1222 COVID-19 vaccine. Overall study results and limits: CD4 TCRs associated with vaccination spanned spike, dominating at 160-218 and 743-854. A reported finding is that nearly half of spike-specific TCRs target unmutated variant regions. Baseline serology detected seropositivity in only six AZD1222 recipients.

The material sequenced was peripheral blood, taken 28 days after the second AZD1222 dose. The sequence came from an adult who received the AZD1222 COVID-19 vaccine.

This CDR3 is CASSLAGQINEKLFF. As DNA, the CDR3 is TGTGCCAGCAGCTTGGCGGGACAGATTAATGAAAAACTGTTTTTT. The chain employs TRBV7-9 and TRBJ1-4; TRBD1 matches 7 bases. J gave up 4 bases and V 3 bases, and 5 bases lay outside the gene matches. This CDR3 is built from 15 residues. The germline V gene has CDR1 SEHNR and CDR2 FQNEAQ (reference sequence).